Listed below are T cell receptor beta chains from one sample, sequenced in a study of CD8 T cells in ankylosing spondylitis. TCRdb processed the 5' RACE reads anew with MiXCR; each CDR3 protein has one entry. Of 130,000 or so distinct CDR3 sequences in the sample, roughly an eighth were seen once. Material for sequencing was blood, either unsorted or a sorted T cell fraction (not recorded which). The receptor set was obtained from a female donor with ankylosing spondylitis or in good health (not recorded which). CDR3s include the opening cysteine and the closing phenylalanine or tryptophan.

j_call v_call cdr3_aa
TRBJ1-5 TRBV10-3 CAISESFDSTSNQPQHF
TRBJ2-7 TRBV20-1 CSARPRGREVYEQYF
TRBJ2-1 TRBV6-1 CASRVGERFNEQFF
TRBJ1-1 TRBV29-1 CSSSDRNTEAFF
TRBJ1-1 TRBV25-1 CASSEAANTEAFF
TRBJ1-1 TRBV6-1 CASSPLLGGSVTEAFF
TRBJ1-2 TRBV29-1 CSATGGGGYTF
TRBJ2-3 TRBV5-1 CASTRGEGTDTQYF
TRBJ1-1 TRBV7-9 CATPAPGQGMNTEAFF
TRBJ1-4 TRBV3-1 CASSQARGGEKLFF
TRBJ2-2 TRBV6-1 CASSLGVAGGPRTGELFF
TRBJ2-3 TRBV28 CASSLITDTQYF
TRBJ1-5 TRBV7-2 CASSANRDYNRPQHF
TRBJ1-3 TRBV28 CASQRDSSSGNTIYF
TRBJ1-1 TRBV11-3 CASAAAGTANTEAFF
TRBJ2-7 TRBV28 CASSPGHYEQYF
TRBJ2-7 TRBV20-1 CSAATGHPYEQYF
TRBJ1-5 TRBV20-1 CSARDRGFQPQHF